The 8 T cell receptor beta chains below were found in one sample sequenced in a study of cytomegalovirus exposure and HLA in healthy donors. The primer mix had 60 Vbeta and 13 Jbeta primers. Libraries were prepared by immunoSEQ multiplex PCR; TCRdb keeps only in-frame clonotypes and omits some of them. The sample lists 55,000 to 75,000 clones; 70% to 75% were seen once. The sample was PBMCs. These receptors all stem from a man aged 25 to 40 in good health and CMV-seropositive.

This sequence joins TRBV4-2 and TRBJ2-5; 13 bases line up with TRBD2. In germline, CDR1 is LGHNA, CDR2 YNFKEQ. This CDR3 spans 17 amino acids. V lost 4 bases and J lost 1; bases outside the gene matches: 6. CDR3 residues: CASSPRTSGGPQETQYF. CDR3 DNA: TGTGCCAGCAGCCCCCGGACTAGCGGGGGCCCCCAAGAGACCCAGTACTTC.

This clone turned up a few times. As DNA, the CDR3 is TGTGCCAGCAGTTTAGAGGGGACAGGGGGGGAAAAACTGTTTTTT. It yields the protein CASSLEGTGGEKLFF. J is TRBJ1-4 and V is TRBV27; 11 nucleotides line up with TRBD1. CDR1 and CDR2 from the germline V gene are MNHEY and SMNVEV (reference sequence). The CDR3 is made up of 15 amino acids. The junction had 4 bases not matched to a gene; V was cut back by 2 bases and J by 8 bases.

This clone was detected a few times. The chain has TRBV7-2 and TRBJ2-1; D perhaps matches TRBD2 (5 bases). This CDR3 has 14 amino acids. In germline, CDR1 is SGHTA, CDR2 FQGNSA. The V end lost 5 bases, the J end lost 3 bases, and 11 bases lay between the germline ends. The CDR3 spells CASSHSVRYNEQFF. The CDR3 DNA follows: TGTGCCAGCAGCCATAGCGTCCGCTACAATGAGCAGTTCTTC.

V is TRBV7-2 and J is TRBJ1-1; D ambiguous. The CDR3 has 15 amino acids. Trimming left V 1 base short and J 2 bases short, with 11 bases between. From germline, CDR1 is SGHTA and CDR2 FQGNSA. CDR3 sequence reads: CASSLGFGVNTEAFF. CDR3 bases: TGTGCCAGCAGCTTAGGTTTCGGGGTTAACACTGAAGCTTTCTTT.

V and J are TRBV27 and TRBJ2-7; TRBD2 agrees at 7 bases. There are 15 residues in the CDR3. Losses at the gene ends were 3 bases for V and 3 bases for J; bases not matched to a gene: 8. Germline V gene data show CDR1 as MNHEY and CDR2 as SMNVEV (reference sequence). The CDR3: CASSLTASGIYEQYF. In DNA, the CDR3 is TGTGCCAGCAGTTTGACGGCTAGCGGCATCTACGAGCAGTACTTC.

This clone was observed a handful of times. This chain's CDR3 is CASSQVLAGGPDTQYF. CDR3 DNA sequence: TGCGCCAGCAGCCAAGTTTTAGCGGGGGGGCCAGATACGCAGTATTTT. The rearrangement links TRBV4-1 to TRBJ2-3; 11 nucleotides match TRBD2. In germline, CDR1 is MGHRA, CDR2 YSYEKL. The CDR3 contains 16 residues. V lost 1 base, J lost 4 bases, and 4 bases stayed unmatched.

The chain couples TRBV9 to TRBJ1-2; 7 bases map to TRBD1. J was trimmed by 1 base and V by 3 bases; bases with no gene match: 6. CDR3 length: 15 residues. Germline V gives CDR1 SGDLS, CDR2 YYNGEE. CDR3 DNA sequence: TGTGCCAGCAGCGCGGGACAGCTCTATAACTATGGCTACACCTTC. It translates to CASSAGQLYNYGYTF.

The chain combines TRBV20-1 with TRBJ2-1; D remains unclear. Germline V gene data show CDR1 as DFQATT and CDR2 as SNEGSKA (reference sequence). The CDR3 loop spans 11 amino acids. V was cut by 2 bases and J by 4 bases, with 3 bases left in between. CDR3 sequence reads: CSARLYNEQFF. The DNA for the CDR3 is TGCAGTGCTAGACTTTACAATGAGCAGTTCTTC.